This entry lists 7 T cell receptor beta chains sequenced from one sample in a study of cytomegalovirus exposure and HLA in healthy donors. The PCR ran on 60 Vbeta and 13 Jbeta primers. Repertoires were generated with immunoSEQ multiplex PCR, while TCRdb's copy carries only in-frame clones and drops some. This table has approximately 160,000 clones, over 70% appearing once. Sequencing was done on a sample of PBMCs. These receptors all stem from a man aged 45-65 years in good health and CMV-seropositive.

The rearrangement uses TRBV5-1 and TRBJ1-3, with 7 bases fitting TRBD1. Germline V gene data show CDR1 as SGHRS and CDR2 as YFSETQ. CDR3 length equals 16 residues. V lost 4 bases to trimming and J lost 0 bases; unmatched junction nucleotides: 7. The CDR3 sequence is CASSTGQVSSGNTIYF. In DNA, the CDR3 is TGCGCCAGCAGCACAGGACAGGTTAGCTCTGGAAACACCATATATTTT.

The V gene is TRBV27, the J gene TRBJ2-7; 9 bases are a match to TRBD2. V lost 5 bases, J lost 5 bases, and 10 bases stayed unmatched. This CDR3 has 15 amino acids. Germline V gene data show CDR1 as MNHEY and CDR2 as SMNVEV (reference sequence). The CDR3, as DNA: TGTGCCAGCAGTCTCGGTCCTAGCGGGGAACACGAGCAGTACTTC. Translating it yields CASSLGPSGEHEQYF.

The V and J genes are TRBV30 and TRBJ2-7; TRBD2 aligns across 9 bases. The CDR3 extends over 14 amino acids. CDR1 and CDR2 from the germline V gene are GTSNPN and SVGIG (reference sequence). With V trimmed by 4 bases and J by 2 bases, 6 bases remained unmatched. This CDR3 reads CAWTLTSGAYEQYF. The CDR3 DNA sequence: TGTGCCTGGACCTTGACTAGCGGTGCCTACGAGCAGTACTTC.

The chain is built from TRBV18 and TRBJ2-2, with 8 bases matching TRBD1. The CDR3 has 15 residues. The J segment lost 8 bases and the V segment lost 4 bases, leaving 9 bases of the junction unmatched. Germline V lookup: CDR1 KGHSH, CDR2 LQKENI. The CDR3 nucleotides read TGTGCCAGCTCACTGGACAGGGCGTTATCGGGGGAGCTGTTTTTT. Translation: CASSLDRALSGELFF. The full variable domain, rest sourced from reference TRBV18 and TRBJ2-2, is NAGVMQNPRHLVRRRGQEARLRCSPMKGHSHVYWYRQLPEEGLKFMVYLQKENIIDESGMPKERFSAEFPKEGPSILRIQQVVRGDSAAYFCASSLDRALSGELFFGEGSRLTVL.

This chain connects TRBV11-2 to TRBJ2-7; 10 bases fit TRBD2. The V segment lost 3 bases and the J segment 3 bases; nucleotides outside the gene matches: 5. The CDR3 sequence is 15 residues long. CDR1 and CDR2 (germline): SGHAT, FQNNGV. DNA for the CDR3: TGTGCCAGCAGCTTGAAAGCGGGGGGGCTCTACGAGCAGTACTTC. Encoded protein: CASSLKAGGLYEQYF.

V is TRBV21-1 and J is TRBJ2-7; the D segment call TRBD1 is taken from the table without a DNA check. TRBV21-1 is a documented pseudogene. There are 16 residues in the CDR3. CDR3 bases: TGTGCCAGCAGCAAAGGTGGAGGACAGGGGGGACACGAGCAGTACTTC. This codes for CASSKGGGQGGHEQYF.

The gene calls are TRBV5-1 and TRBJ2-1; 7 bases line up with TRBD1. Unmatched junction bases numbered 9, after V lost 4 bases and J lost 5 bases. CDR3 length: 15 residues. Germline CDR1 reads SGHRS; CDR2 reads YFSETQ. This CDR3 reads CASSPSGGRNNEQFF. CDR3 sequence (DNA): TGCGCCAGCAGCCCATCAGGGGGAAGAAACAATGAGCAGTTCTTC.